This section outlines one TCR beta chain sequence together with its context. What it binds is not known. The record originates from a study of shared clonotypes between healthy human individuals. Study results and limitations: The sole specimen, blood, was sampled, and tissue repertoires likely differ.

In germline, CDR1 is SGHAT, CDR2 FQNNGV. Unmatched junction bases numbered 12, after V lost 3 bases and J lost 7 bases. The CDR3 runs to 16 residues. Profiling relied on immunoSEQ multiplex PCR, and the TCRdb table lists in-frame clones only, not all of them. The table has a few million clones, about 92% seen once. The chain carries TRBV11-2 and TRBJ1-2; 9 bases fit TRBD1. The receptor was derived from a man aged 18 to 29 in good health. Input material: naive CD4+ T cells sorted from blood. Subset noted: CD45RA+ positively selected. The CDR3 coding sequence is TGTGCCAGCAGCTTGATTGGCTCACAGGGGGCGGGTGGCTACACCTTC. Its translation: CASSLIGSQGAGGYTF.